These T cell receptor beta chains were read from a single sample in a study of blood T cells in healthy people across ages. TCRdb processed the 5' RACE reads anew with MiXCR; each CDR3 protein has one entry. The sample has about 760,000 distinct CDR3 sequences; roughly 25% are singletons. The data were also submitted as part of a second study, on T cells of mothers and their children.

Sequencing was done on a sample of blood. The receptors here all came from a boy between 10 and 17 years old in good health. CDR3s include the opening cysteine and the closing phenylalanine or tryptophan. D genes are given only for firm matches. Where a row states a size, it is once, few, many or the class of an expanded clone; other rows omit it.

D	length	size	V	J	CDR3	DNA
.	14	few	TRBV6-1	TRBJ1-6	CACSEGISNSPLHF	TGTGCCTGCAGTGAGGGAATCTCTAATTCACCCCTCCACTTT
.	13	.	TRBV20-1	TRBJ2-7	CSARSGESYEQYF	TGCAGTGCTAGATCCGGGGAGTCCTACGAGCAGTACTTC
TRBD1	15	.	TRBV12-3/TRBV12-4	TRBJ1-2	CASSEIGQANYGYTF	TGTGCCAGCAGTGAAATAGGACAGGCCAACTATGGCTACACCTTC
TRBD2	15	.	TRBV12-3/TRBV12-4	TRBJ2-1	CASSPLAGGPGEQFF	TGTGCCAGCAGTCCGCTAGCGGGAGGGCCTGGTGAGCAGTTCTTC
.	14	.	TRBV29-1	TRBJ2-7	CSAWTGGSSYEQYF	TGCAGCGCCTGGACTGGCGGATCCTCCTACGAGCAGTACTTC
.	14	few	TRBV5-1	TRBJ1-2	CASSLSDLGYGYTF	TGCGCCAGCAGCTTAAGCGACCTTGGGTATGGCTACACCTTC
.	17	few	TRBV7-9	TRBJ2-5	CASSQWSSADLQETQYF	TGTGCCAGCAGCCAGTGGTCAAGCGCGGACCTCCAAGAGACCCAGTACTTC
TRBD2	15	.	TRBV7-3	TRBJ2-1	CASSPSRDYFSEQFF	TGTGCCAGCAGCCCATCACGGGACTATTTCTCTGAGCAGTTCTTC
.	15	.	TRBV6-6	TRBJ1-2	CASSPPPDGNYGYTF	TGTGCCAGCAGTCCACCTCCGGACGGCAACTATGGCTACACCTTC
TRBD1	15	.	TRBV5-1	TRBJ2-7	CASSLIGTASYEQYF	TGCGCCAGCAGCTTGATCGGGACAGCCTCCTACGAGCAGTACTTC
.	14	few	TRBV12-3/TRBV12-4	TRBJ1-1	CASSSARMNAEAFF	TGTGCCAGCAGTTCAGCAAGAATGAACGCTGAAGCTTTCTTT
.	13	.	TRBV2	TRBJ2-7	CASRSGNNYEQYF	TGTGCCAGCAGGTCCGGGAACAACTACGAGCAGTACTTC
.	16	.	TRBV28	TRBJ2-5	CASKFTPRLGGETQYF	TGTGCCAGCAAATTTACCCCCCGACTAGGCGGAGAGACCCAGTACTTC
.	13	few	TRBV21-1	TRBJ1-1	CANQSYQGTEAFF	TGTGCCAACCAATCGTACCAGGGGACTGAAGCTTTCTTT
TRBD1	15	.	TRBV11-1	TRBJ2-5	CASSLEGSRGQEQYF	TGTGCCAGCAGCTTAGAAGGTTCGAGGGGGCAAGAGCAGTACTTC
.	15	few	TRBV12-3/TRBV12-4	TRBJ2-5	CASTKKEGIPETQYF	TGTGCCAGCACCAAAAAAGAGGGGATCCCAGAGACCCAGTACTTC
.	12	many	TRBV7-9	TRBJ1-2	CASSPGFYGYTF	TGTGCCAGCAGTCCAGGGTTCTATGGCTACACCTTC
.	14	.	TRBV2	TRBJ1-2	CASSPNRGDYGYTF	TGTGCCAGCAGCCCCAATAGGGGTGACTATGGCTACACCTTC
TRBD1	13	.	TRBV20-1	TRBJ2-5	CSATRGLGETQYF	TGCAGTGCTACCAGGGGGCTGGGGGAGACCCAGTACTTC
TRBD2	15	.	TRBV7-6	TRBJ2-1	CASSAGTSSYNEQFF	TGTGCCAGCAGCGCCGGGACTAGCTCCTACAATGAGCAGTTCTTC
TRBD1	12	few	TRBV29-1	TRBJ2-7	CSVVGGKNEQYF	TGCAGCGTTGTAGGGGGCAAGAACGAGCAGTACTTC
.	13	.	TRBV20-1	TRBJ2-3	CSATPGITDTQYF	TGCAGTGCAACCCCGGGGATCACAGATACGCAGTATTTT
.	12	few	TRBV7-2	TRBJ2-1	CATAKVAHEQFF	TGTGCCACCGCTAAAGTAGCACATGAGCAGTTCTTC